A single sample is the source of the 27 T cell receptor beta chains below, sequenced in a study of monozygotic twins with inflammatory bowel disease. For each CDR3 protein, TCRdb gives one entry from its re-call of the 5' RACE reads, without DNA. Its listing shows approximately 330,000 distinct CDR3 sequences. The sequenced material came from blood. The source is a human donor with ulcerative colitis or Crohn's disease, or a healthy co-twin of an affected twin (not recorded which).

The chain combines TRBV10-3 with TRBJ2-5; the TCRdb call, TRBD1, lacks DNA for checking. This CDR3 contains 16 residues. CDR1 ENHRY and CDR2 SYGVKD come from the germline V gene. The CDR3 spells CAISEDGGFVAARWYF.

The CDR3 here is CASSPGLAGGSDEQFF. The chain has TRBV5-1 and TRBJ2-1; without DNA, the TCRdb call of TRBD2 cannot be checked. This CDR3 has 16 amino acids. Germline V gives CDR1 SGHRS, CDR2 YFSETQ.

CDR3 region: CASSYLRGSYEQYF. The V gene is TRBV6-2 or TRBV6-3, the J gene TRBJ2-7. This CDR3 has 14 amino acids. CDR1 MNHEY and CDR2 SVGEGT come from the germline V gene.

The J gene is TRBJ2-1, the V gene TRBV7-2. Germline V gene lookup returns CDR1 SGHTA and CDR2 FQGNSA. CDR3 length equals 13 residues. The CDR3 spells CASSLLTPNEQFF.

The chain couples TRBV4-3 to TRBJ2-3. The CDR3 is 14 amino acids. From germline, CDR1 is LGHNA and CDR2 YSLEER. The CDR3 loop is CASSQDVRADTQYF.

The V and J genes are TRBV20-1 and TRBJ2-1; lacking DNA, the TRBD1 call made by TCRdb goes unchecked. This CDR3 region has 13 residues. Germline V gene data show CDR1 as DFQATT and CDR2 as SNEGSKA (reference sequence). The CDR3 protein is CSATSTAYNEQFF.

The genes are TRBV24-1 and TRBJ1-2; without DNA, the TCRdb call of TRBD1 cannot be checked. Germline CDR1 reads KGHDR; CDR2 reads SFDVKD. The CDR3 consists of 13 residues. CDR3 amino acids: CATSEGEEYGYTF.

The gene calls are TRBV7-2 and TRBJ2-7; checking the TCRdb D call of TRBD1 is not possible without DNA. This CDR3 is built from 16 residues. Germline V gene data show CDR1 as SGHTA and CDR2 as FQGNSA. CDR3 protein: CASSFLVRGQGYEQYF. Full variable domain (rest looked up from reference TRBV7-2 and TRBJ2-7): GAGVSQSPSNKVTEKGKDVELRCDPISGHTALYWYRQSLGQGLEFLIYFQGNSAPDKSGLPSDRFSAERTGGSVSTLTIQRTQQEDSAVYLCASSFLVRGQGYEQYFGPGTRLTVT.

This sequence joins TRBV20-1 and TRBJ2-1; the TRBD2 assignment by TCRdb is unverifiable without DNA. The length of the CDR3 is 15 residues. From germline, CDR1 is DFQATT and CDR2 SNEGSKA (reference sequence). The CDR3 region is CSARGGRVTYNEQFF.

The chain combines TRBV6-5 with TRBJ1-2. Germline V gene sequence: CDR1 MNHEY, CDR2 SVGAGI. The CDR3 has 12 amino acids. The chain's CDR3 is CASSVPSGRCTF.

The genes are TRBV5-1 and TRBJ2-1. The CDR3 spans 13 residues. CDR1 is SGHRS and CDR2 is YFSETQ in the germline V gene. The CDR3 sequence: CASSLVGYNEQFF.

This chain uses TRBV3-1 with TRBJ1-2; TCRdb names TRBD1, which stays unverified in the absence of DNA. This CDR3 is 14 amino acids long. The germline V gene encodes CDR1 LGHDT and CDR2 YNNKEL (reference sequence). The CDR3 region is CASSQDDSPYGYTF.

V gene TRBV5-1 combines with J gene TRBJ2-7. Germline V gene lookup returns CDR1 SGHRS and CDR2 YFSETQ. The CDR3 is 13 amino acids. Here the CDR3 reads CASRPQTDYEQYF.

This rearrangement joins TRBV30 to TRBJ2-6. The germline V gene has CDR1 GTSNPN and CDR2 SVGIG (reference sequence). There are 14 residues in the CDR3. CDR3 sequence: CAWAVGSGANVLTF.

The V gene is TRBV10-3, the J gene TRBJ1-2; the D gene TCRdb calls, TRBD1, cannot be checked with no DNA. CDR1 and CDR2 from the germline V gene are ENHRY and SYGVKD. CDR3 length: 14 residues. CDR3 loop: CAISAGQGLYGYTF.

The CDR3 loop reads CASSWWGGNRNSSGYTF. The chain recombines TRBV5-5 with TRBJ1-2; TCRdb gives TRBD1 as the D gene, but with no DNA this cannot be confirmed. There are 17 residues in the CDR3. Germline CDR1 and CDR2: SGHKS and YYEKEE (reference sequence).

The genes are TRBV5-1 and TRBJ2-2; without DNA, the TCRdb call of TRBD1 cannot be checked. Germline assignment: CDR1 SGHRS and CDR2 YFSETQ. The CDR3 consists of 15 residues. The chain's CDR3 is CASSLGTGGTGELFF.

This chain uses TRBV24-1 with TRBJ2-7; the TCRdb call, TRBD1, lacks DNA for checking. The CDR3 consists of 15 residues. Germline CDR1 reads KGHDR; CDR2 reads SFDVKD. CDR3 region: CATSVQSTSGHEQYF.

V gene TRBV10-3 combines with J gene TRBJ1-3; TCRdb reports TRBD1, a call that lacks DNA to check it against. Looked up from germline, CDR1 is ENHRY and CDR2 is SYGVKD. The CDR3 has 14 residues. CDR3 amino acids: CAISPGGESYTIYF.

This rearrangement joins TRBV4-3 to TRBJ1-1; TCRdb outputs TRBD1, but without DNA this stays unchecked. This CDR3 has 14 residues. Germline loops: CDR1 LGHNA, CDR2 YSLEER. CDR3 region: CASSQGQRNTEAFF.

The chain joins TRBV4-3 to TRBJ2-7. There are 14 residues in the CDR3. Per the germline V gene, CDR1 is LGHNA and CDR2 is YSLEER. CDR3 in amino acids: CASSQDATSYEQYF.

V gene TRBV20-1 combines with J gene TRBJ2-3; there is no DNA to check the TCRdb D call of TRBD2. This CDR3 contains 14 residues. The germline CDR1 and CDR2 sequences are DFQATT and SNEGSKA (reference sequence). CDR3 sequence: CSASPSGLTDTQYF.

The CDR3 is CASSLVPPGTSSLHF. The chain joins TRBV12-3 or TRBV12-4 to TRBJ1-6; as DNA is missing, the TRBD1 call by TCRdb cannot be tested. This CDR3 is built from 15 residues.

The chain combines TRBV19 with TRBJ2-7; the TRBD1 assignment by TCRdb is unverifiable without DNA. The germline V gene has CDR1 LNHDA and CDR2 SQIVND (reference sequence). This CDR3 comprises 14 residues. The CDR3 reads CASSRRTGAYEQYF.

The V gene is TRBV28, the J gene TRBJ2-5; TCRdb reports TRBD1, a call that lacks DNA to check it against. The CDR3 runs 12 residues. Germline V lookup: CDR1 MDHEN, CDR2 SYDVKM. CDR3 amino acids: CASTGVRETQYF. The variable domain in full, with the rest retrieved from reference TRBV28 and TRBJ2-5, is DVKVTQSSRYLVKRTGEKVFLECVQDMDHENMFWYRQDPGLGLRLIYFSYDVKMKEKGDIPEGYSVSREKKERFSLILESASTNQTSMYLCASTGVRETQYFGPGTRLLVL.

The rearrangement joins TRBV4-2 to TRBJ1-6; TCRdb outputs TRBD1, but without DNA this stays unchecked. The germline V gene has CDR1 LGHNA and CDR2 YNFKEQ. This CDR3 comprises 18 residues. The CDR3 sequence is CASSHATFTGQVSSPLHF.

This chain links TRBV14 with TRBJ2-1; TCRdb's D call, TRBD2, is unchecked because there is no DNA. Germline CDR1 reads SGHDN; CDR2 reads FVKESK. The CDR3 has 15 amino acids. This CDR3 reads CASSQGLAAYNEQFF.